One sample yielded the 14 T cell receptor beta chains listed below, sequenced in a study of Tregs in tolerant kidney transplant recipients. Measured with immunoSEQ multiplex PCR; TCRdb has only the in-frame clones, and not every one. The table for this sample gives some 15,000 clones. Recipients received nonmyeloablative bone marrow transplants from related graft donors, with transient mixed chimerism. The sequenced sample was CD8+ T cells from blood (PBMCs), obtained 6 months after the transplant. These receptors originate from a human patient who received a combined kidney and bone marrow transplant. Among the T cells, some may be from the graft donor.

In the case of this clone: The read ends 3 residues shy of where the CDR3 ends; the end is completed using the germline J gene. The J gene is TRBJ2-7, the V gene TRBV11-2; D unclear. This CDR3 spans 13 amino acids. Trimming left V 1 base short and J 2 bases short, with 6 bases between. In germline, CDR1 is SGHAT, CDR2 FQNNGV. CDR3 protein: CASSLAPAYEQYF. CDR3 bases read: TGTGCCAGCAGCTTAGCCCCCGCCTACGAG.

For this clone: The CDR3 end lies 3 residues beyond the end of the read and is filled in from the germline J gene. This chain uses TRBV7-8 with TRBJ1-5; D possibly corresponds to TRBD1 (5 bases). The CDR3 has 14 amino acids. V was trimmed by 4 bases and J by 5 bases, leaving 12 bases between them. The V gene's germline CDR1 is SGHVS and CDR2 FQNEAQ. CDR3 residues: CASSSEGSHQPQHF. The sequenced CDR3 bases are TGTGCCAGCAGCTCCGAGGGGTCCCATCAGCCC.

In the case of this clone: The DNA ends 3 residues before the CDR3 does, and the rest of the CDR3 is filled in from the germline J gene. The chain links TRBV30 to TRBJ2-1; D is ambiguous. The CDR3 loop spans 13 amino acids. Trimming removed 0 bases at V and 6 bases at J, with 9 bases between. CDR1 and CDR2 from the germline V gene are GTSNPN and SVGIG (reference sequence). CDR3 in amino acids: CAWSVLPANEQFF. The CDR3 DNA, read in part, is TGTGCCTGGAGTGTACTCCCCGCCAATGAG.

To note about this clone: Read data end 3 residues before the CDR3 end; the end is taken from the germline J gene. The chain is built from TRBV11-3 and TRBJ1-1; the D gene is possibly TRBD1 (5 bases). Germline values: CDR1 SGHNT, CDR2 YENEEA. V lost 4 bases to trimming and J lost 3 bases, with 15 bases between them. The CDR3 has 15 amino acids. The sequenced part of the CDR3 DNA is TGTGCCAGCAGCTCCTCCTCAAGGGGCTACACTGAA. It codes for CASSSSSRGYTE. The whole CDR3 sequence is CASSSSSRGYTEAFF.

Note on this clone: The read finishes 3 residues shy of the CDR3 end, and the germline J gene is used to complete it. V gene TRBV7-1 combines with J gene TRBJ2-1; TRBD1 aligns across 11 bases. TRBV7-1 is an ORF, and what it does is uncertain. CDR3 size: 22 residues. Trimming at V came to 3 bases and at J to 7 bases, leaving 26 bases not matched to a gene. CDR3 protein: CASSSLLYYGTGGSLQGNEQFF. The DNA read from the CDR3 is TGTGCCAGCAGCTCCCTCTTATATTACGGGACAGGGGGTAGTCTCCAGGGAAATGAG.

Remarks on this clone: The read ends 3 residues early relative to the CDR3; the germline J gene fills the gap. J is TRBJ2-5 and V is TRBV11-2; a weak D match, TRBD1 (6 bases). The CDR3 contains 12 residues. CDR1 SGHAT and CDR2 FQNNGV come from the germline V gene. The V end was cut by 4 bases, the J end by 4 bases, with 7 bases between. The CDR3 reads CASSYRVETQYF. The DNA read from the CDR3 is TGTGCCAGCAGCTACAGGGTAGAGACC.

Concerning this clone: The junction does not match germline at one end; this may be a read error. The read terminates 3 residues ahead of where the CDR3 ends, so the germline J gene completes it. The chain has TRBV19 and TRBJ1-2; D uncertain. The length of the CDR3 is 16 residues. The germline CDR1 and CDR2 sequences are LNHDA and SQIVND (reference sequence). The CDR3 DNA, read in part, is TGTGCCAGTACCCCAGAGGAGACTAGCGGTAGATATGAC. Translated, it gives CASTPEETSGRYD. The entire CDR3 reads CASTPEETSGRYDYTF.

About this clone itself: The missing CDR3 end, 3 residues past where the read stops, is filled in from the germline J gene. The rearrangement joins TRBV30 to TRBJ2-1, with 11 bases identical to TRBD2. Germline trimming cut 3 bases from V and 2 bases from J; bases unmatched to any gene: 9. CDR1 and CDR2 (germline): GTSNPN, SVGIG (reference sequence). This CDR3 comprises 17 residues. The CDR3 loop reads CAWRNILLAGAYNEQFF. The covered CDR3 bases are TGTGCCTGGAGGAATATCCTACTAGCGGGAGCCTACAATGAG.

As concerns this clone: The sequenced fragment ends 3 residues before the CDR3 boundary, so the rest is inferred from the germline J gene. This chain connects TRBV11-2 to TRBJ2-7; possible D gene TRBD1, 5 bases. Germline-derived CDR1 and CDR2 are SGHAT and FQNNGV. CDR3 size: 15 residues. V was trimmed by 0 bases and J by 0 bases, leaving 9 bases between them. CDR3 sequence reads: CASSLDVGPSYEQYF. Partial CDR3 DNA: TGTGCCAGCAGCTTAGATGTGGGGCCCTCCTACGAG.

The CDR3 bases that were read are TGTGCCAGCACTAGCGACTCCTACGAG. It is translated as CASTSDSYE. The complete CDR3 reads CASTSDSYEQYF. The chain recombines TRBV4-2 with TRBJ2-7; D is perhaps TRBD2 (6 bases). The CDR3 extends 3 residues past the end of the read, so its final part is completed from the germline J gene. Germline CDR1 is LGHNA and CDR2 is YNFKEQ. The V and J ends lost 7 bases and 0 bases respectively, with 7 bases between them. This CDR3 is 12 amino acids long.

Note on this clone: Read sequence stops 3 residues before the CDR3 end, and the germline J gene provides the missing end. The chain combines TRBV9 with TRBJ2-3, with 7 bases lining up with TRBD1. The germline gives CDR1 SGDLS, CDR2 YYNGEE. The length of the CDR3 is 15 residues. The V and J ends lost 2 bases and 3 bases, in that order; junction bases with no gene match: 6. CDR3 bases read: TGTGCCAGCAGCGTTACAGGGGACGCAACAGATACG. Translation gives CASSVTGDATDT. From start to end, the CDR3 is CASSVTGDATDTQYF.

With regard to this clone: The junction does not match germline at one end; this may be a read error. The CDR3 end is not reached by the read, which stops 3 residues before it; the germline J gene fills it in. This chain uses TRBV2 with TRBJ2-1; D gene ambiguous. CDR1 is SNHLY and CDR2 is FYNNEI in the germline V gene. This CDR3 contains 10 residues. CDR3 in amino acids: CASTYHEQFF. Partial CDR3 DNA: TGTGCCAGCACCTACCATGAG.

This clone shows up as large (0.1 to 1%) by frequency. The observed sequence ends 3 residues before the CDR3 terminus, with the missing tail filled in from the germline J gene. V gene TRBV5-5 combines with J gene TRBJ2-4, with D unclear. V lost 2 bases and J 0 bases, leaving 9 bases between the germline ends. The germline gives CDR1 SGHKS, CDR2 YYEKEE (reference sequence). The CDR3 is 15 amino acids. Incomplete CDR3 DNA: TGTGCCAGCAGCTTTTTCCCGGGAGCCAAAAACATT. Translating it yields CASSFFPGAKNI. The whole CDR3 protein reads CASSFFPGAKNIQYF.

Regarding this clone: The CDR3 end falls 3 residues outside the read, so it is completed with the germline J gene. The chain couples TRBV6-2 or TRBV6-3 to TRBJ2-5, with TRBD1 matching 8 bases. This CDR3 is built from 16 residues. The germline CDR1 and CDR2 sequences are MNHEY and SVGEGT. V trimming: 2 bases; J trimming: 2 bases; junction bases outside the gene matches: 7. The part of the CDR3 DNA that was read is TGTGCCAGCAGTTACCGAAAAGGGACAGGACAAGAGACC. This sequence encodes CASSYRKGTGQET. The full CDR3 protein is CASSYRKGTGQETQYF.